The present entry profiles one T cell receptor beta chain with its context. The antigen remains unidentified. The data were taken from a study of blood T cells in healthy people across ages. Points from the study as a whole: Versus aged donors, long-lived donors had higher diversity and more naive CD4+ cells. Samples with more naive T cells showed higher observed beta diversity.

Isolation recovered at least 6 million PBMCs from every sample. It was with a sample-barcoded 5' primer and a J-beta primer mix that a second PCR of about 6 to 12 cycles was run. TCRdb re-derived calls from the 5' RACE reads in MiXCR, one entry per CDR3 protein. The data contain 1.5 million to 2 million distinct CDR3 sequences, around half of them singletons. V lost 0 bases and J 8 bases, leaving 18 bases between the germline ends. The CDR3 totals 16 residues. Germline V gives CDR1 SGHNT, CDR2 YYREEE (reference sequence). The sequence was obtained from a woman in her 40s in good health. The sample taken for sequencing was blood. The chain recombines TRBV5-4 with TRBJ2-1; D remains ambiguous. CDR3 DNA sequence: TGTGCCAGCAGCTTGGGGCCCTACCAACGGGTCGATGAGCAGTTCTTC. Protein product: CASSLGPYQRVDEQFF.